This T cell receptor (beta chain) came from a study of T cells in localized non-small cell lung cancer. Study observations and caveats: Longer overall survival accompanied higher blood T cell density. A median of roughly 50 of the top 100 tumor clones appeared in adjacent lung, which was paired and uninvolved.

Clones were sequenced by immunoSEQ multiplex PCR, and TCRdb holds only the in-frame ones, with some missing. The table includes 20,000 to 30,000 clones, less than 90% detected once. Of note for this clone: Its specificity is not known.

This CDR3 contains 15 residues. The V end was cut by 3 bases, the J end by 3 bases, with 11 bases between. Germline lookup yields CDR1 MNHEY and CDR2 SVGAGI. This receptor was identified in a male donor at least 60 years old with stage I squamous cell lung carcinoma. V gene TRBV6-5 combines with J gene TRBJ2-2; D is perhaps TRBD1 or TRBD2 (6 bases each). Sequences were derived from peripheral blood, sampled before any cancer treatment. The CDR3 DNA reads TGTGCCAGCAGTTATAGGGGGGACTACACCGGGGAGCTGTTTTTT. It yields the protein CASSYRGDYTGELFF.